The present entry profiles one TCR beta chain with its context. Its antigen remains unidentified. This same CDR3 is encoded by further DNA sequences in the sample. Libraries were prepared by immunoSEQ multiplex PCR; TCRdb keeps only in-frame clonotypes and omits some of them. The sample consists of about 20,000 clones, around 83% of them appearing once. This entry comes from a study of T cells in narcolepsy. Study background: Patients with NT1 or NT2 and healthy control donors were enrolled. Study-level findings and limits: Comparing one patient's CSF and blood CD4+ clonotypes highlighted HCRT- and TRIB2-specific autoreactive clonotypes. Some memory CD4+ repertoires had no autoreactive clone sequences. Blood of same and different patients, but not healthy controls, reportedly held recurring autoreactive clonotypes.

The length of the CDR3 is 13 residues. V lost 7 bases and J lost 3, with 10 bases in between. Germline V gene lookup returns CDR1 SNHLY and CDR2 FYNNEI. The receptor was isolated from a human donor in good health. The specimen sequenced was memory (CD45RA-) CD4+ T cells from blood. V usage is TRBV2 and J usage is TRBJ2-1; a possible D gene is TRBD1 (5 bases). CDR3 DNA sequence: TGTGCCAGCACAAGGGGATACTACAATGAGCAGTTCTTC. It is translated as CASTRGYYNEQFF.